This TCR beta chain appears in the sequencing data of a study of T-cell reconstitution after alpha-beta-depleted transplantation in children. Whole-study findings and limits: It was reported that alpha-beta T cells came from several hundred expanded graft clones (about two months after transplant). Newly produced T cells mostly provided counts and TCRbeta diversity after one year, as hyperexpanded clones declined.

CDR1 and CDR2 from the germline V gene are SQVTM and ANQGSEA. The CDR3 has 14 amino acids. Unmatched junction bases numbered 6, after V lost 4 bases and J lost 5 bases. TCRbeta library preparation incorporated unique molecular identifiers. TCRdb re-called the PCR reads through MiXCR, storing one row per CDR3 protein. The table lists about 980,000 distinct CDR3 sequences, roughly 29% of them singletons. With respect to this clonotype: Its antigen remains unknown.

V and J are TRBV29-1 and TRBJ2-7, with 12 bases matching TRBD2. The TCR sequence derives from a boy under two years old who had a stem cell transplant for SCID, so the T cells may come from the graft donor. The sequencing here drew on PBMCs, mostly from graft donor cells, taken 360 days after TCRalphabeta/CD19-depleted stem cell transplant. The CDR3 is CSVGGRLAGDEQYF. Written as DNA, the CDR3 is TGCAGCGTTGGAGGTCGACTAGCGGGGGACGAGCAGTACTTC.